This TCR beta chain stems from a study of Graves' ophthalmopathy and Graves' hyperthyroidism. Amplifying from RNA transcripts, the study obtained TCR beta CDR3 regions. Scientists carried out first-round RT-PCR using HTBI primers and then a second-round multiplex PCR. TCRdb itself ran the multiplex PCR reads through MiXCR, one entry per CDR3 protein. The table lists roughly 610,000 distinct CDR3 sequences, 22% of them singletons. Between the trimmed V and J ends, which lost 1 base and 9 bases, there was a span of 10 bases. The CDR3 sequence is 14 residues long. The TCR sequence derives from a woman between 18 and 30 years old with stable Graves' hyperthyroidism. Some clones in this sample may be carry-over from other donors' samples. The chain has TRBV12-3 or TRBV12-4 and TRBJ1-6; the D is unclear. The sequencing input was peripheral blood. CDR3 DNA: TGTGCCAGCAGTTTAGGCTGGGCGGGTTCACCCCTCCACTTT. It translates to CASSLGWAGSPLHF.